This TCR beta chain was found in a study of T-cell memory formation after mild COVID-19. Each CDR3 protein is one row after TCRdb ran MiXCR on the 5' RACE reads. The sample has 300,000 to 350,000 distinct CDR3 sequences, about 13% seen once. This clonotype was picked up a small number of times. This clonotype was obtained from a man in his late teens or twenties who had mild COVID-19 (a few samples of this study predate the infection). Cell type and time point are not known. Sequencing was done on a sample of PBMCs or a T cell subset sorted from them (not recorded which).

The CDR3 DNA is TGTGCCAGCAGCGGAACTAGCGGGGGGCCTCGGAAGGAGCAGTACGTC. Protein product: CASSGTSGGPRKEQYV. The chain links TRBV9 to TRBJ2-7; 12 nucleotides align to TRBD2. Germline assignment: CDR1 SGDLS and CDR2 YYNGEE. The CDR3 spans 16 residues. Germline trimming cut 3 bases from V and 7 bases from J; bases unmatched to any gene: 11.